Reported below is one TCR beta chain. The data were obtained in a study of T cell changes during pregnancy in multiple sclerosis. Data came from immunoSEQ multiplex PCR; TCRdb stores just in-frame clones and leaves some out. The table has tens of thousands of clones, over 85% seen once. V was shortened by 2 bases and J by 6 bases, with 7 bases between the two germline ends. Germline loops: CDR1 KGHSY, CDR2 FQNENV. The CDR3 spans 12 residues. The sequencing used peripheral blood, collected after pregnancy. The TCR originated in a female donor in good health, enrolled as a control in a pregnancy study. The chain uses TRBV16 and TRBJ1-1, with D possibly matching TRBD1 (5 bases). CDR3 bases: TGTGCCAGCAGCCAAACGACAGCTGAAGCTTTCTTT. This translates into CASSQTTAEAFF.